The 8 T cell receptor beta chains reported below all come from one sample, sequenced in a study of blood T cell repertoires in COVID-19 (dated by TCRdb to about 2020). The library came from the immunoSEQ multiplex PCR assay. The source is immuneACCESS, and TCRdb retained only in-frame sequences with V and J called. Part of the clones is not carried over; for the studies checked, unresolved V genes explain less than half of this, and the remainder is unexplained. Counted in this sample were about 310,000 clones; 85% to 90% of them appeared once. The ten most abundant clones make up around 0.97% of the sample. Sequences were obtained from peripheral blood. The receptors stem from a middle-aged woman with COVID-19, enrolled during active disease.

The CDR3: CASSELRSGAQHF. CDR3 DNA sequence: TGTGCCAGCAGTGAACTCCGTAGCGGAGCCCAGCATTTT. V is TRBV6-1 and J is TRBJ1-5; D gene unclear. Trimming took off 2 bases at V and 11 bases at J, with 13 bases between the two ends. Germline loops: CDR1 MNHNS, CDR2 SASEGT. This CDR3 is 13 amino acids long.

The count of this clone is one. The CDR3 here is CSAHRNTEAFF. CDR3 in DNA: TGCAGTGCTCACAGGAACACTGAAGCTTTCTTT. This chain uses TRBV20-1 with TRBJ1-1, with no clear D. CDR1 is DFQATT, CDR2 SNEGSKA, per germline (reference sequence). Trimming cost V 5 bases and J 1 base, with 5 bases left between them. The CDR3 loop spans 11 amino acids.

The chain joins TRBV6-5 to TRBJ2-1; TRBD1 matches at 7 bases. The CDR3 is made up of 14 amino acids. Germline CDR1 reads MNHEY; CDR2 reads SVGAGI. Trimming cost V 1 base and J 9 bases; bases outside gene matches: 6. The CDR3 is CASSYWDTGVEQFF. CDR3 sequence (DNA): TGTGCCAGCAGTTACTGGGACACAGGGGTTGAGCAGTTCTTC.

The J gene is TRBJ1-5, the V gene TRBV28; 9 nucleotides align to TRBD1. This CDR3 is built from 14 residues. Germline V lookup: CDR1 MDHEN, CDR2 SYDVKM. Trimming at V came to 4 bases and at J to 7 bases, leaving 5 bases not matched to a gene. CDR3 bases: TGTGCCAGCAGTTCCTACAGGGGGCACCAGCCCCAGCATTTT. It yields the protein CASSSYRGHQPQHF.

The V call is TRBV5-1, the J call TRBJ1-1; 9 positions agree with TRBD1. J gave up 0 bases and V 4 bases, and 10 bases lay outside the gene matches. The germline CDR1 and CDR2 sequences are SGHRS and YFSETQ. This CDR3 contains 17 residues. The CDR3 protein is CASSTSGTGILNTEAFF. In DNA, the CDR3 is TGCGCCAGCAGCACCTCCGGGACAGGGATACTGAACACTGAAGCTTTCTTT.

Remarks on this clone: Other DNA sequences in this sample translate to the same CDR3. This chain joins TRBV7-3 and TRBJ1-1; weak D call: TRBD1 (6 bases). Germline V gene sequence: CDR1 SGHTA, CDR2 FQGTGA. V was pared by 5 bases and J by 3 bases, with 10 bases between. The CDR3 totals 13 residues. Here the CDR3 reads CASSVEGDTEAFF. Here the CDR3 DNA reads TGTGCCAGCAGCGTCGAGGGGGACACTGAAGCTTTCTTT.

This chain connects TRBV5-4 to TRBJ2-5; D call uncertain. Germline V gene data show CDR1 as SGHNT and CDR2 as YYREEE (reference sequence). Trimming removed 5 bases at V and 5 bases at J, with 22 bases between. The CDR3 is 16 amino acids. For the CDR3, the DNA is TGTGCCAGCAGTCCCGCCGGCGTCAGGTCCGTGGAGACCCAGTACTTC. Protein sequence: CASSPAGVRSVETQYF.

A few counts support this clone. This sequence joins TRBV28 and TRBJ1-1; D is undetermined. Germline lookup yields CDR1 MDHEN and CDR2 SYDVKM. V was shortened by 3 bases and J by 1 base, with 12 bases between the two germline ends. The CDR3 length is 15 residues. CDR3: CASSLPQASNTEAFF. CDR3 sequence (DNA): TGTGCCAGCAGTTTGCCCCAGGCGTCGAACACTGAAGCTTTCTTT.